The rows below give T cell receptor beta chains drawn from one sample of a study of T cell repertoires in cytomegalovirus infection. Their antigens remain unidentified. TCRdb re-called the reads with MiXCR, one entry per CDR3 protein. The repertoire has 750,000 to 950,000 distinct CDR3 sequences, almost 30% of them found once; the top ten carry approximately 14%. Sequences were derived from cultured CD8+ T cells from PBMCs, sampled from culture after CMV antigen stimulation. The source is a human donor in good health (CMV status not recorded). Some clones in this sample may be carry-over from other donors' samples. Each CDR3 is given with its conserved first and last residue. Each record gives: clone size, D gene, V gene, J gene, CDR3 protein, CDR3 DNA. D genes are given only for firm matches. Size tells how often a clone was seen (once, few, many) or the class of an expanded clone, and some rows leave it out.

many	.	TRBV15	TRBJ2-1	CATSRDVQGLSYNEQFF	TGTGCCACCAGCAGAGACGTACAGGGACTCTCCTACAATGAGCAGTTCTTC
few	.	TRBV10-3	TRBJ1-2	CAIRDSLGDGYTF	TGTGCCATCAGGGACAGCCTTGGGGATGGCTACACCTTC
.	.	TRBV6-6	TRBJ1-2	CASSYKGGYGYTF	TGTGCCAGCAGTTACAAGGGAGGCTATGGCTACACCTTC
.	.	TRBV4-3	TRBJ1-3	CASSQWGITGNTIYF	TGCGCCAGCAGCCAGTGGGGAATAACTGGAAACACCATATATTTT
few	TRBD1	TRBV6-8	TRBJ2-3	CASTGTGDNTDTQYF	TGTGCCAGTACCGGGACAGGGGACAACACAGATACGCAGTATTTT
.	.	TRBV27	TRBJ1-1	CASSPLPVNTEAFF	TGTGCCAGCAGTCCCCTACCAGTGAACACTGAAGCTTTCTTT
many	TRBD1	TRBV27	TRBJ2-3	CASSPRDRSTDTQYF	TGTGCCAGCAGCCCCCGGGACAGGAGCACAGATACGCAGTATTTT
.	.	TRBV7-8	TRBJ2-5	CASSLEGRGFKETQYF	TGTGCCAGCAGCTTAGAAGGAAGAGGATTCAAAGAGACCCAGTACTTC
once	.	TRBV5-3	TRBJ2-7	CASDYDGSYEQYF	TGTGCCAGCGACTACGACGGCTCCTACGAGCAGTACTTC
.	.	TRBV12-5	TRBJ1-1	CASGLGLRADTEAFF	TGTGCTAGTGGTCTGGGGCTTCGGGCGGACACTGAAGCTTTCTTT
few	.	TRBV7-3	TRBJ2-1	CASSLKARGGPGGMDNEQFF	TGTGCCAGCAGCTTAAAGGCGCGGGGAGGGCCAGGGGGGATGGACAATGAGCAGTTCTTC
.	.	TRBV6-5	TRBJ2-1	CASSYLWTLSYNEQFF	TGTGCCAGCAGTTACTTATGGACACTATCCTACAATGAGCAGTTCTTC
many	.	TRBV7-9	TRBJ2-7	CASSTRGDYEQYF	TGTGCCAGCAGCACAAGGGGGGACTACGAGCAGTACTTC
few	.	TRBV7-9	TRBJ1-3	CASSPVDSGNTIYF	TGTGCCAGCAGCCCCGTGGATTCAGGAAACACCATATATTTT
many	.	TRBV7-2	TRBJ1-1	CASSSSGAMNTEAFF	TGTGCCAGCAGCTCCTCCGGGGCTATGAACACTGAAGCTTTCTTT
.	TRBD1	TRBV7-6	TRBJ2-7	CASSSPDNRQGVSYEQYF	TGTGCCAGCAGCTCCCCCGACAATAGACAGGGGGTAAGCTACGAGCAGTACTTC
.	TRBD1	TRBV19	TRBJ2-5	CASSMAPGQLETQYF	TGTGCCAGTAGTATGGCCCCGGGACAGCTGGAGACCCAGTACTTC
many	.	TRBV27	TRBJ2-3	CASSPGSGEPFVDTQYF	TGTGCCAGCAGCCCCGGGTCGGGGGAACCTTTTGTCGATACGCAGTATTTT
.	.	TRBV19	TRBJ2-2	CASPGVSGELFF	TGTGCCAGCCCAGGGGTGAGCGGGGAGCTGTTTTTT
many	TRBD2	TRBV7-6	TRBJ2-1	CASRLLAGAGNEQFF	TGTGCCAGCAGGCTACTAGCGGGGGCTGGGAATGAGCAGTTCTTC
few	.	TRBV7-9	TRBJ1-4	CASSSTETNEKLFF	TGTGCCAGCAGCTCAACGGAAACTAATGAAAAACTGTTTTTT
many	TRBD1	TRBV4-1	TRBJ1-2	CASSQEWDSLYGYTF	TGCGCCAGCAGCCAAGAATGGGACAGTCTCTATGGCTACACCTTC
.	TRBD2	TRBV6-5	TRBJ2-1	CASSYSRLAGAYNEQFF	TGTGCCAGCAGTTACTCGAGACTAGCGGGGGCTTACAATGAGCAGTTCTTC
many	.	TRBV7-2	TRBJ1-1	CASSLGEGLFTEAFF	TGTGCCAGCAGCTTAGGAGAGGGCTTGTTCACTGAAGCTTTCTTT
few	.	TRBV28	TRBJ2-5	CASSQYGQGGEETQYF	TGTGCCAGCAGCCAATACGGACAGGGAGGGGAAGAGACCCAGTACTTC
.	.	TRBV6-6	TRBJ2-1	CASSYSGDSGTRTDEQFF	TGTGCCAGCAGTTACTCGGGGGACTCCGGGACGAGGACCGATGAGCAGTTCTTC
many	TRBD1	TRBV20-1	TRBJ2-1	CSADRGSYNEQFF	TGCAGTGCTGACAGGGGCTCCTACAATGAGCAGTTCTTC
.	.	TRBV7-9	TRBJ1-2	CASSQSKTTQETNYGYTF	TGTGCCAGCAGCCAAAGCAAAACAACACAGGAGACTAACTATGGCTACACCTTC
.	.	TRBV20-1	TRBJ1-1	CSARHISTEAFF	TGCAGTGCTAGACACATTTCCACTGAAGCTTTCTTT
.	TRBD1	TRBV6-5	TRBJ2-7	CASSYAGTGFHEQYF	TGTGCCAGCAGTTACGCCGGGACAGGGTTCCACGAGCAGTACTTC
few	.	TRBV11-3	TRBJ2-1	CASSPSKAIYNEQFF	TGTGCCAGCAGCCCATCCAAAGCCATCTACAATGAGCAGTTCTTC
.	.	TRBV19	TRBJ1-1	CASSITDGGLEAFF	TGTGCCAGTAGTATAACGGATGGGGGGCTGGAAGCTTTCTTT
.	.	TRBV15	TRBJ2-7	CATSRDARGAYEQYF	TGTGCCACCAGCAGAGACGCCAGGGGCGCCTACGAGCAGTACTTC
once	TRBD1	TRBV5-6	TRBJ1-2	CASSFTGVIGYTF	TGTGCCAGCAGCTTTACAGGGGTGATTGGCTACACCTTC
.	.	TRBV5-4	TRBJ1-1	CASSSGEFSTEAFF	TGTGCCAGCAGTTCAGGGGAGTTTAGCACTGAAGCTTTCTTT
.	.	TRBV20-1	TRBJ2-1	CSAPQRGPDNEQFF	TGCAGTGCCCCGCAGAGGGGTCCAGACAATGAGCAGTTCTTC
few	.	TRBV19	TRBJ1-6	CASSARRAWSSYNSPLHF	TGTGCCAGTAGTGCCCGGCGGGCCTGGAGCTCCTATAATTCACCCCTCCACTTT
few	.	TRBV7-9	TRBJ2-7	CASSLGNGPPQYF	TGTGCCAGCAGCTTAGGGAACGGACCCCCGCAGTACTTC
few	.	TRBV19	TRBJ2-1	CASSIPGGPNEQFF	TGTGCCAGTAGTATCCCCGGGGGGCCTAATGAGCAGTTCTTC
.	.	TRBV5-4	TRBJ2-1	CASSRAPNEQFF	TGTGCCAGCAGCCGAGCCCCCAATGAGCAGTTCTTC
.	.	TRBV4-1	TRBJ1-2	CASSPSVGQTNYGYTF	TGCGCCAGCAGCCCAAGCGTCGGGCAGACTAACTATGGCTACACCTTC